These 7 T cell receptor beta chains were sequenced from one sample in a study of molecular identifiers for immune sequencing clone quantification. TCRdb itself ran the PCR reads through MiXCR, one entry per CDR3 protein. The sample has 400,000 to 600,000 distinct CDR3 sequences; roughly a fifth are singletons. Sequencing was done on a sample of naive CD8+ T cells from blood, with Jurkat cell RNA spiked in. Subset of the sample: FACS-sorted CD8+CD4-CCR7+CD45RA+ naive T cells. These receptors were collected from a human donor in good health. Some libraries in this study had Jurkat cell RNA spiked in.

The chain carries TRBV30 and TRBJ1-1; D remains ambiguous. The CDR3 totals 10 residues. The germline V gene encodes CDR1 GTSNPN and CDR2 SVGIG (reference sequence). V was shortened by 5 bases and J by 7 bases, with 8 bases between the two germline ends. The CDR3 loop reads CAWGRVEAFF. CDR3 bases: TGTGCCTGGGGCCGGGTTGAAGCTTTCTTT.

There are a few counts of this clonotype. The V and J genes are TRBV5-1 and TRBJ2-1; 9 nucleotides align to TRBD2. The J segment lost 4 bases and the V segment lost 4 bases, leaving 6 bases of the junction unmatched. Germline values: CDR1 SGHRS, CDR2 YFSETQ. The CDR3 contains 15 residues. CDR3 amino acids: CASSPRLAEYNEQFF. CDR3 coding DNA: TGCGCCAGCAGCCCCCGACTAGCGGAATACAATGAGCAGTTCTTC.

V gene TRBV19 combines with J gene TRBJ2-1; 12 bases match TRBD1. V was pared by 2 bases and J by 9 bases, with 5 bases of the junction left unmatched. CDR1 is LNHDA, CDR2 SQIVND, per germline (reference sequence). The CDR3 spans 15 residues. CDR3 nucleotides: TGTGCCAGTAGTATACAGGGGACAGGGGGCGGTGAGCAGTTCTTC. Translated, it gives CASSIQGTGGGEQFF.

This clonotype occurred a few times. The chain uses TRBV7-2 and TRBJ2-3, with TRBD2 matching 8 bases. Germline CDR1 SGHTA, CDR2 FQGNSA. CDR3 length: 14 amino acids. With 4 bases clipped from V and 4 bases from J, the junction kept 4 bases outside the gene matches. The CDR3, as DNA: TGTGCCAGCAGCTGGGGACTAGTAGCAGATACGCAGTATTTT. Its translation is CASSWGLVADTQYF.

Concerning this clonotype itself: This clone may be a read error of a much larger clone one base away. No conserved phenylalanine or tryptophan ends this CDR3, so it is likely a read error. The chain has TRBV13 and TRBJ2-3; 10 bases align to TRBD2. Germline CDR1 and CDR2: PRHDT and FYEKMQ (reference sequence). After removal of 2 bases from V and 4 bases from J, the junction contained 6 bases not matched to a gene. The CDR3 spans 16 residues. The CDR3 DNA sequence: TGTGCCAGCAGCTTAACAGCGGGGGGGCTCGCAGATACGCAGTATTCT. Its protein is CASSLTAGGLADTQYS.

This clonotype was seen many times. This chain links TRBV7-2 with TRBJ2-3; D is perhaps TRBD1 (5 bases). This CDR3 region has 13 residues. Looked up from germline, CDR1 is SGHTA and CDR2 is FQGNSA. The V end was cut by 7 bases, the J end by 5 bases, with 13 bases between. The CDR3 nucleotides are TGTGCCAGCACCAGTCAGGGTGGAGATACGCAGTATTTT. It codes for CASTSQGGDTQYF.

This clonotype was recorded many times. J is TRBJ2-3 and V is TRBV5-6, with TRBD2 identical over 7 bases. Losses at the gene ends were 4 bases for V and 4 bases for J; bases not matched to a gene: 9. CDR3 length: 15 amino acids. Germline V gene sequence: CDR1 SGHDT, CDR2 YYEEEE. The DNA of the CDR3 is TGTGCCAGCAGCCCGCCGGGACTAAATGCAGATACGCAGTATTTT. This codes for CASSPPGLNADTQYF.